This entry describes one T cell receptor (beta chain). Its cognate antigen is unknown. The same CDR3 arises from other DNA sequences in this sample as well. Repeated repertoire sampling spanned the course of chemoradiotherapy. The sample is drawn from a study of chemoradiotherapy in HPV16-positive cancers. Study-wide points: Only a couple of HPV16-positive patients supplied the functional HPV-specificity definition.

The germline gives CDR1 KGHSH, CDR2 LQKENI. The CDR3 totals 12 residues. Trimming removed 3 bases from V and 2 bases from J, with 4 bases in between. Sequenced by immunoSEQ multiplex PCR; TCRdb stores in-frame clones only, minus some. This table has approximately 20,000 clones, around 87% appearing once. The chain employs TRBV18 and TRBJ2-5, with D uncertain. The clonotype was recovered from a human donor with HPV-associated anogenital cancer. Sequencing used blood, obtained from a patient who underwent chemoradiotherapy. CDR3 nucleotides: TGTGCCAGCTCACCGAGGCAAGAGACCCAGTACTTC. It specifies CASSPRQETQYF.